What follows are 19 T cell receptor beta chains derived from one specimen sequenced in a study of control samples from healthy donors and cancer patients. Clones were read by immunoSEQ multiplex PCR, and TCRdb kept only the in-frame ones, dropping some. The sample includes fewer than 120,000 clones, roughly 88% of them seen just once. Sequencing used PBMCs. The receptors come from a woman in her sixties with lung cancer.

V and J are TRBV5-1 and TRBJ2-1, with a weak D call TRBD2 (6 bases). Germline V gene lookup returns CDR1 SGHRS and CDR2 YFSETQ. Between the trimmed V and J ends, which lost 2 bases and 1 base, there was a span of 10 bases. The CDR3 extends over 15 amino acids. The CDR3 DNA reads as TGCGCCAGCAGCTTAACAAGCGGGTCCTACAATGAGCAGTTCTTC. It encodes CASSLTSGSYNEQFF.

This chain uses TRBV6-5 with TRBJ1-3, with D uncertain. This CDR3 is built from 14 residues. Looked up from germline, CDR1 is MNHEY and CDR2 is SVGAGI. V lost 8 bases to trimming and J lost 8 bases, with 19 bases between them. The CDR3 region has the DNA TGTGCCAGCGGGAGCGGACCCACGGGAGACACCATATATTTT. It specifies CASGSGPTGDTIYF.

This clone was seen only once. This rearrangement joins TRBV7-2 to TRBJ2-3; D remains ambiguous. Germline CDR1 is SGHTA and CDR2 is FQGNSA. The length of the CDR3 is 14 residues. With 1 base removed from V and 2 bases from J, the gap between germline ends came to 7 bases. CDR3 nucleotide sequence: TGTGCCAGCAGCTTAGGTCAGCACACAGATACGCAGTATTTT. It codes for CASSLGQHTDTQYF.

The chain combines TRBV10-3 with TRBJ1-5; possible D gene TRBD1, 6 bases. This CDR3 is 13 amino acids long. V lost 3 bases, J lost 4 bases, and 7 bases lay in between. Germline loops: CDR1 ENHRY, CDR2 SYGVKD. The CDR3 nucleotides are TGTGCCATCAGTGATGGACAGAATCAGCCCCAGCATTTT. It translates to CAISDGQNQPQHF.

This clone was seen a few times. CDR3 loop: CASSYRGPTEAFF. CDR3 coding DNA: TGTGCCAGCAGTTACAGGGGGCCCACTGAAGCTTTCTTT. The chain recombines TRBV6-2 or TRBV6-3 with TRBJ1-1, with TRBD1 matching 7 bases. CDR1 is MNHEY, CDR2 SVGEGT, per germline. CDR3 length equals 13 residues. With V trimmed by 2 bases and J by 4 bases, 1 base remained unmatched.

This chain joins TRBV27 and TRBJ1-2; D unclear. CDR3 length: 13 residues. Germline CDR1 MNHEY, CDR2 SMNVEV (reference sequence). The V gene lost 3 bases and the J gene lost 0 bases, with 5 bases spanning the gap. CDR3 sequence (DNA): TGTGCCAGCAGTTTGGCAGCTAACTATGGCTACACCTTC. This sequence encodes CASSLAANYGYTF.

V usage is TRBV6-1 and J usage is TRBJ1-1, with 9 bases fitting TRBD1. This CDR3 region has 15 residues. Germline CDR1 is MNHNS and CDR2 is SASEGT. After removal of 5 bases from V and 6 bases from J, the junction contained 10 bases not matched to a gene. The CDR3 loop reads CASSSVPGQGSEAFF. In DNA, the CDR3 is TGTGCCAGCAGTTCCGTACCGGGACAGGGTTCTGAAGCTTTCTTT.

The chain has TRBV5-1 and TRBJ1-5; no definite D call. The CDR3 covers 14 residues. Deletions cut 2 bases from V and 5 bases from J, with 11 bases between. Germline CDR1 reads SGHRS; CDR2 reads YFSETQ. Here the CDR3 DNA reads TGCGCCAGCAGCTTCGGCGGTGAAGATCAGCCCCAGCATTTT. Residues: CASSFGGEDQPQHF.

This chain joins TRBV7-9 and TRBJ2-7, with D possibly being TRBD1 or TRBD2 (5 bases each). Per germline, CDR1 SEHNR and CDR2 FQNEAQ (reference sequence). The ends were cut back, 6 bases at V and 0 bases at J, with 12 bases in the middle. This CDR3 has 14 residues. The CDR3 is CASSTGPDSYEQYF. In DNA form, the CDR3 reads TGTGCCAGCAGTACGGGGCCCGACTCCTACGAGCAGTACTTC.

The V gene is TRBV6-5, the J gene TRBJ2-7; D might be TRBD1 (5 bases). V lost 6 bases and J lost 6, with 15 bases in between. This CDR3 is built from 13 residues. Germline V gene lookup returns CDR1 MNHEY and CDR2 SVGAGI. CDR3 in amino acids: CASRLDRVGEQYF. DNA for the CDR3: TGTGCCAGCAGACTCGACAGAGTGGGCGAGCAGTACTTC.

CDR3 bases: TGTGCCAGCAGCCCCCGACTAGCGGGGTCACAAGAGACCCAGTACTTC. It yields the protein CASSPRLAGSQETQYF. The chain employs TRBV9 and TRBJ2-5; 11 bases match TRBD2. This CDR3 has 16 amino acids. V lost 4 bases and J lost 2; bases outside the gene matches: 7. Per the germline V gene, CDR1 is SGDLS and CDR2 is YYNGEE.

The CDR3 DNA is TGTGCCAGCAGCTTAGCGCCCGGGGCATATGGCTACACCTTC. Its protein is CASSLAPGAYGYTF. The V gene is TRBV7-9, the J gene TRBJ1-2; D is possibly TRBD1 (5 bases). The V gene's germline CDR1 is SEHNR and CDR2 FQNEAQ (reference sequence). This CDR3 comprises 14 residues. V lost 0 bases and J lost 5, with 10 bases in between.

CDR3 residues: CASSQGGTPNNEQFF. CDR3 sequence (DNA): TGTGCCAGCAGCCAAGGAGGGACACCTAACAATGAGCAGTTCTTC. The chain is built from TRBV3-1 (or the pseudogene TRBV3-2) and TRBJ2-1, with D tentatively TRBD1 (6 bases). The CDR3 length is 15 residues. Trimming pared 1 base from V and 5 bases from J, leaving 12 bases between. Germline CDR1 and CDR2: LGHDT and YNNKEL (reference sequence).

V and J are TRBV7-3 and TRBJ1-1; TRBD1 aligns across 9 bases. The germline V gene has CDR1 SGHTA and CDR2 FQGTGA. The CDR3 has 13 residues. V trimming: 5 bases; J trimming: 10 bases; junction bases outside the gene matches: 8. The CDR3 loop is CASSPDRGEVAFF. The CDR3 DNA follows: TGTGCCAGCAGCCCAGACAGGGGGGAGGTAGCTTTCTTT.

This chain links TRBV12-3 or TRBV12-4 with TRBJ1-5, with D tentatively TRBD1 (6 bases). Trimming shortened V by 8 bases and J by 4 bases, and 9 bases separated the two germline ends. The CDR3 contains 12 residues. The CDR3 loop reads CASGGGNQPQHF. The CDR3 DNA follows: TGTGCCAGCGGAGGGGGTAATCAGCCCCAGCATTTT.

The V call is TRBV19, the J call TRBJ1-2, with 12 bases that match TRBD1. The CDR3 sequence is 16 residues long. Germline V CDR1 and CDR2: LNHDA, SQIVND (reference sequence). V lost 8 bases to trimming and J lost 8 bases; unmatched junction nucleotides: 15. In DNA, the CDR3 is TGTGCCAGTGATTCCGGGACAGGGGGCACGGCTTGGGGCTACACCTTC. It encodes CASDSGTGGTAWGYTF.

J is TRBJ2-7 and V is TRBV5-1, with D possibly TRBD2 on 5 matching bases. V lost 1 base and J lost 1, with 9 bases in between. Germline lookup yields CDR1 SGHRS and CDR2 YFSETQ. CDR3 length: 14 residues. In DNA form, the CDR3 reads TGCGCCAGCAGCTTGTCGACGGGGTCCTACGAGCAGTACTTC. Translating gives CASSLSTGSYEQYF.

As concerns this clone: A read error may account for a junction end that differs from germline. The rearrangement links TRBV15 to TRBJ1-4; D uncertain. The CDR3 runs to 14 residues. Germline V lookup: CDR1 LNHNV, CDR2 YYDKDF (reference sequence). CDR3 sequence (DNA): TGTGCCGCCAGTTTATCTGGCGGTAATGAAAAACTGTTTTTT. This codes for CAASLSGGNEKLFF.

The V call is TRBV11-2, the J call TRBJ1-4; 8 nucleotides match TRBD1. Losses at the gene ends were 4 bases for V and 8 bases for J; bases not matched to a gene: 9. CDR1 is SGHAT, CDR2 FQNNGV, per germline. This CDR3 contains 15 residues. The chain's CDR3 is CASSYGQGWDEKLFF. CDR3 nucleotide sequence: TGTGCCAGCAGCTACGGACAGGGTTGGGACGAAAAACTGTTTTTT. Full variable domain (outside the CDR3, taken from reference TRBV11-2 and TRBJ1-4): EAGVAQSPRYKIIEKRQSVAFWCNPISGHATLYWYQQILGQGPKLLIQFQNNGVVDDSQLPKDRFSAERLKGVDSTLKIQPAKLEDSAVYLCASSYGQGWDEKLFFGSGTQLSVL.